These 22 T cell receptor beta chains came from one sample sequenced in a study of OX40 agonist ivuxolimab in advanced cancers. Preparation of the library involved the immunoSEQ multiplex PCR assay. TCRdb took over this immuneACCESS table, retaining in-frame rearrangements with V and J assigned. Such tables are incomplete; in checked studies, under half of the missing clones stem from an unresolved V gene, and the remainder is unexplained. The sample table shows about 85,000 clones, and roughly 84% are seen once. Jointly, the top ten make up approximately 0.3% of the sample. The sequencing here drew on CD4+ or CD8+ T cells sorted from blood, taken in a trial of the OX40 agonist ivuxolimab. These receptors were obtained from an adult with an advanced solid tumor such as melanoma, head and neck, liver or kidney cancer.

V usage is TRBV6-5 and J usage is TRBJ2-7; 7 bases are shared with TRBD1. The CDR3 covers 15 residues. After removal of 6 bases from V and 0 bases from J, the junction contained 8 bases not matched to a gene. Looked up from germline, CDR1 is MNHEY and CDR2 is SVGAGI. The CDR3 coding sequence is TGTGCCAGCAGGTCCACAGGGGCGAGCTCCTACGAGCAGTACTTC. This encodes CASRSTGASSYEQYF.

This clone was seen a single time. In DNA, the CDR3 is TGTGCCTCGGAGGTGGCTAGCACAGATACGCAGTATTTT. Translated: CASEVASTDTQYF. The chain has TRBV6-1 and TRBJ2-3, with D tentatively TRBD2 (5 bases). Germline V CDR1 and CDR2: MNHNS, SASEGT. CDR3 size: 13 residues. V was trimmed by 11 bases and J by 0 bases, leaving 12 bases between them.

The chain is built from TRBV7-2 and TRBJ1-1; a weak D match, TRBD1 (6 bases). This CDR3 has 13 residues. With 6 bases removed from V and 2 bases from J, the gap between germline ends came to 10 bases. In germline, CDR1 is SGHTA, CDR2 FQGNSA. CDR3 sequence (DNA): TGTGCCAGCAGTGGACAGCTTAACACTGAAGCTTTCTTT. The encoded protein is CASSGQLNTEAFF.

The V and J genes are TRBV18 and TRBJ2-5; tentatively, D is TRBD1 or TRBD2 (5 bases each). Trimming removed 2 bases from V and 4 bases from J, with 11 bases in between. There are 14 residues in the CDR3. Germline CDR1 reads KGHSH; CDR2 reads LQKENI. The CDR3 loop is CASSPINGGETQYF. CDR3 coding DNA: TGTGCCAGCTCACCAATTAATGGGGGAGAGACCCAGTACTTC.

This clone has only one observation. This chain links TRBV7-9 with TRBJ2-4; D not resolved. The CDR3 contains 14 residues. The V end was cut by 4 bases, the J end by 0 bases, with 7 bases between. The germline CDR1 and CDR2 sequences are SEHNR and FQNEAQ (reference sequence). The CDR3 nucleotides read TGTGCCAGCAGCTCCCCCCTAGCCAAAAACATTCAGTACTTC. Amino acid sequence: CASSSPLAKNIQYF.

The chain recombines TRBV5-1 with TRBJ2-6, with no clear D. The germline V and J ends were trimmed by 2 bases and 0 bases, with 9 bases remaining between them. There are 16 residues in the CDR3. The germline V gene has CDR1 SGHRS and CDR2 YFSETQ. In DNA, the CDR3 is TGCGCCAGCAGCTTAACAGATTACTCTGGGGCCAACGTCCTGACTTTC. Amino acids: CASSLTDYSGANVLTF.

This clone was observed a single time. V is TRBV30 and J is TRBJ1-2, with 7 bases that match TRBD1. The CDR3 extends over 13 amino acids. V lost 6 bases, J lost 1 base, and 5 bases stayed unmatched. CDR1 is GTSNPN and CDR2 is SVGIG in the germline V gene (reference sequence). The CDR3 coding sequence is TGTGCCTGCGTTCCAGGGGGTAACTATGGCTACACCTTC. As protein: CACVPGGNYGYTF. The variable domain in full, with the rest retrieved from reference TRBV30 and TRBJ1-2, is SQTIHQWPATLVQPVGSPLSLECTVEGTSNPNLYWYRQAAGRGLQLLFYSVGIGQISSEVPQNLSASRPQDRQFILSSKKLLLSDSGFYLCACVPGGNYGYTFGSGTRLTVV.

The chain uses TRBV28 and TRBJ1-1; 7 nucleotides align to TRBD1. The CDR3 runs 12 residues. The germline gives CDR1 MDHEN, CDR2 SYDVKM. V trimming: 7 bases; J trimming: 12 bases; junction bases outside the gene matches: 11. The CDR3 bases are TGTGCCAGCACCGGCTCGGGACAGACGACTTTCTTT. It translates to CASTGSGQTTFF.

The genes are TRBV11-2 and TRBJ1-6; the match to TRBD1 covers 11 bases. Per germline, CDR1 SGHAT and CDR2 FQNNGV. The CDR3 spans 15 residues. V lost 5 bases, J lost 9 bases, and 6 bases stayed unmatched. The CDR3 loop reads CASSPKGTGGSPLHF. The CDR3 region has the DNA TGTGCCAGCAGCCCTAAAGGGACAGGGGGTTCACCCCTCCACTTT.

This chain links TRBV28 with TRBJ2-7; TRBD1 matches 7 bases. This CDR3 has 15 residues. The germline V gene has CDR1 MDHEN and CDR2 SYDVKM. J was trimmed by 2 bases and V by 7 bases; bases with no gene match: 11. The CDR3 protein is CASTRLFGTAYEQYF. CDR3 DNA: TGTGCCAGCACCCGCCTCTTTGGGACAGCCTACGAGCAGTACTTC. Together with reference TRBV28 and TRBJ2-7, the CDR3 gives the full variable domain: DVKVTQSSRYLVKRTGEKVFLECVQDMDHENMFWYRQDPGLGLRLIYFSYDVKMKEKGDIPEGYSVSREKKERFSLILESASTNQTSMYLCASTRLFGTAYEQYFGPGTRLTVT.

This clone was recorded a few times. Here the CDR3 DNA reads TGCGCCAGCAGCTTGGAAACACAGGGCCGACGGGATGGCTACACCTTC. The encoded protein is CASSLETQGRRDGYTF. This chain connects TRBV5-1 to TRBJ1-2; possible D gene TRBD1, 6 bases. Germline assignment: CDR1 SGHRS and CDR2 YFSETQ. The CDR3 covers 16 residues. Trimming took 0 bases from V and 6 from J, leaving 18 bases between them.

The genes are TRBV29-1 and TRBJ2-3; 10 nucleotides agree with TRBD2. Per germline, CDR1 SQVTM and CDR2 ANQGSEA. V lost 4 bases and J lost 2; bases outside the gene matches: 6. The CDR3 runs to 15 residues. The CDR3 nucleotides read TGCAGCGTTGTAATAGCGGGGGGTACCACAGATACGCAGTATTTT. This translates into CSVVIAGGTTDTQYF.

CDR3 sequence (DNA): TGTGCCAGCTCACCGAGTGGACAGGGGGCCGCAAATGAGCAGTTCTTC. It codes for CASSPSGQGAANEQFF. The chain has TRBV18 and TRBJ2-1; 11 positions match TRBD1. Trimming cost V 3 bases and J 7 bases; bases outside gene matches: 8. The CDR3 consists of 16 residues. The germline V gene encodes CDR1 KGHSH and CDR2 LQKENI.

The chain recombines TRBV7-3 with TRBJ1-1; weak D call: TRBD1 (5 bases). Germline V CDR1 and CDR2: SGHTA, FQGTGA. This CDR3 region has 13 residues. Trimming took off 6 bases at V and 2 bases at J, with 10 bases between the two ends. As DNA, the CDR3 is TGTGCCAGCAGGCGACAGCCAAACACTGAAGCTTTCTTT. This sequence encodes CASRRQPNTEAFF.

The rearrangement uses TRBV6-5 and TRBJ2-1; 12 bases fit TRBD2. V lost 0 bases and J lost 9; bases outside the gene matches: 3. The length of the CDR3 is 15 residues. The germline CDR1 and CDR2 sequences are MNHEY and SVGAGI. The CDR3 region has the DNA TGTGCCAGCAGTTACTCGACTAGCGGGAGCAGTGAGCAGTTCTTC. Residues: CASSYSTSGSSEQFF.

This sequence joins TRBV5-1 and TRBJ2-5; 8 bases match TRBD2. After removal of 0 bases from V and 4 bases from J, the junction contained 14 bases not matched to a gene. CDR3 size: 18 residues. The germline CDR1 and CDR2 sequences are SGHRS and YFSETQ. CDR3 bases: TGCGCCAGCAGCTTGGAAGGGACTAGAGGAAAATTAGGAGAGACCCAGTACTTC. Protein product: CASSLEGTRGKLGETQYF. Looking up the rest from reference TRBV5-1 and TRBJ2-5 gives the full variable domain: KAGVTQTPRYLIKTRGQQVTLSCSPISGHRSVSWYQQTPGQGLQFLFEYFSETQRNKGNFPGRFSGRQFSNSRSEMNVSTLELGDSALYLCASSLEGTRGKLGETQYFGPGTRLLVL.

The V gene is TRBV2, the J gene TRBJ2-7, with a possible D match to TRBD2 (5 bases). V lost 7 bases to trimming and J lost 7 bases, with 8 bases between them. The CDR3 runs 10 residues. Germline CDR1 and CDR2: SNHLY and FYNNEI. CDR3 coding DNA: TGTGCCAGCATGTGGAGGGAGCAGTACTTC. This gives the protein CASMWREQYF.

V usage is TRBV18 and J usage is TRBJ1-5; the D gene is possibly TRBD1 (5 bases). V lost 5 bases and J 3 bases, leaving 14 bases between the germline ends. The CDR3 runs 15 residues. The germline gives CDR1 KGHSH, CDR2 LQKENI. The CDR3, as DNA: TGTGCCAGCTCAGAGGGGCAGGTGAACAATCAGCCCCAGCATTTT. Its translation: CASSEGQVNNQPQHF.

V usage is TRBV12-5 and J usage is TRBJ2-5; D is undetermined. Trimming took off 5 bases at V and 5 bases at J, with 9 bases between the two ends. CDR1 is LGHNT, CDR2 FRNRAP, per germline. The CDR3 spans 12 residues. The CDR3 protein is CASGIRAETQYF. CDR3 nucleotides: TGTGCTAGTGGTATAAGGGCGGAGACCCAGTACTTC.

The chain couples TRBV5-5 to TRBJ2-4, with TRBD1 matching over 9 bases. CDR1 is SGHKS, CDR2 YYEKEE, per germline (reference sequence). The V segment lost 4 bases and the J segment 7 bases; nucleotides outside the gene matches: 9. The CDR3 runs to 15 residues. DNA for the CDR3: TGTGCCAGCAGCGACACCGGGACAGGGCTTAACATTCAGTACTTC. Its protein product is CASSDTGTGLNIQYF.

The gene calls are TRBV7-2 and TRBJ1-2; a weak D match, TRBD1 (6 bases). The CDR3 contains 15 residues. Trimming shortened V by 10 bases and J by 4 bases, and 22 bases separated the two germline ends. CDR1 SGHTA and CDR2 FQGNSA come from the germline V gene. The CDR3 loop reads CATTHLQGSVYGYTF. The DNA of the CDR3 is TGTGCCACTACGCATCTACAGGGTTCGGTCTATGGCTACACCTTC.

This chain connects TRBV28 to TRBJ1-2; D is unclear. V lost 2 bases to trimming and J lost 3 bases, with 4 bases between them. Germline V gene data show CDR1 as MDHEN and CDR2 as SYDVKM. The CDR3 is made up of 12 amino acids. The CDR3 DNA reads TGTGCCAGCAGTTTAGAATACTATGGCTACACCTTC. The encoded protein is CASSLEYYGYTF.